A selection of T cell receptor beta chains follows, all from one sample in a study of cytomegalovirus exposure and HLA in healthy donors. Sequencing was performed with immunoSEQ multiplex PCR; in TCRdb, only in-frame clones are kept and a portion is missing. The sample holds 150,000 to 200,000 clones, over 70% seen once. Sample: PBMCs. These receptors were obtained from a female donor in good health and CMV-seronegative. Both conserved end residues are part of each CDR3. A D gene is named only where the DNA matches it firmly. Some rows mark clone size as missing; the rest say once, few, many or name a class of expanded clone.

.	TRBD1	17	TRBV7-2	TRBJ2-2	CASSQGGTGLLSGELFF	TGTGCCAGCAGCCAGGGAGGGACAGGGTTGCTATCCGGGGAGCTGTTTTTT
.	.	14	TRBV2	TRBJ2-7	CASGDSEPPYEQYF	TGTGCCAGCGGAGACAGCGAACCCCCCTACGAGCAGTACTTC
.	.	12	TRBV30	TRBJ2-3	CAWSRSTDTQYF	TGTGCCTGGAGTCGGAGCACAGATACGCAGTATTTT
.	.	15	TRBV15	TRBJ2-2	CATSREASRVGELFF	TGTGCCACCAGCAGAGAAGCAAGCCGGGTCGGGGAGCTGTTTTTT
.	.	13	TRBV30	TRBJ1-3	CVSSRLSGNTIYF	TGTGTTAGTTCTCGCCTGTCTGGAAACACCATATATTTT
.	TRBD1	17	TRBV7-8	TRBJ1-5	CASSSNPGTGGGQPQHF	TGTGCCAGCAGCTCGAACCCCGGGACAGGGGGTGGTCAGCCCCAGCATTTT
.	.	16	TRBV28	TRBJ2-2	CASTSFAAGRTGELFF	TGTGCCAGCACATCCTTTGCGGCAGGGCGCACCGGGGAGCTGTTTTTT
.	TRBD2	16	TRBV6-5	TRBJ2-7	CASSYRLAGGTYEQYF	TGTGCCAGCAGTTACCGACTAGCGGGAGGAACCTACGAGCAGTACTTC
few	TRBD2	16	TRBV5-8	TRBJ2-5	CASSLQLAGWGETQYF	TGTGCCAGCAGCTTACAACTAGCGGGGTGGGGAGAGACCCAGTACTTC
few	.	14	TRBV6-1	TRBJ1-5	CASSTGYTYQPQHF	TGTGCCAGCAGTACAGGGTACACTTATCAGCCCCAGCATTTT
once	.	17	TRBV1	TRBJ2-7	CTSSQEYERGTTYEQYF	TGCACCAGCAGCCAAGAGTACGAGCGGGGGACGACCTACGAGCAGTACTTC
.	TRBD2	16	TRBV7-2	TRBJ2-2	CASSITSGGYTGELFF	TGTGCCAGCAGCATAACTAGCGGGGGTTACACCGGGGAGCTGTTTTTT
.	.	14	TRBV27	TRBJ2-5	CASTPSRSQETQYF	TGTGCCAGCACCCCGTCTAGATCACAAGAGACCCAGTACTTC
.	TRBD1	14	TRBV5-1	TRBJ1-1	CASSPNPDRAEAFF	TGCGCCAGCAGCCCGAACCCTGACAGGGCTGAAGCTTTCTTT
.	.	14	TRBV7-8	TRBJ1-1	CASSLARADFEAFF	TGTGCCAGCAGCTTAGCGCGAGCGGACTTTGAAGCTTTCTTT
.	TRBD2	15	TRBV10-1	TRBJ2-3	CASSEGAGGGDTQYF	TGCGCCAGCAGTGAAGGAGCGGGAGGGGGAGATACGCAGTATTTT
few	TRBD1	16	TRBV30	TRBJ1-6	CACSLPGQGAYSPLHF	TGTGCCTGTTCCCTCCCGGGACAGGGGGCGTATTCACCCCTCCACTTT
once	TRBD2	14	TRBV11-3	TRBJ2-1	CASSLVAGGHEQFF	TGTGCCAGCAGCTTAGTTGCGGGAGGCCACGAGCAGTTCTTC
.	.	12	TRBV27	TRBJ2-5	CASSGAHEAQYF	TGTGCCAGCAGTGGAGCCCACGAGGCCCAGTACTTC
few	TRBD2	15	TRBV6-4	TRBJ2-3	CASSDGSGSADTQYF	TGTGCCAGCAGTGACGGAAGCGGGAGTGCAGATACGCAGTATTTT
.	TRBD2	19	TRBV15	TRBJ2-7	CATSGTSGTSGGDLYEQYF	TGTGCCACCAGCGGAACCTCCGGGACTAGCGGGGGGGACCTCTACGAGCAGTACTTC
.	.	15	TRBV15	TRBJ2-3	CATSIGQGSTDTQYF	TGTGCCACCAGCATCGGGCAGGGTAGCACAGATACGCAGTATTTT
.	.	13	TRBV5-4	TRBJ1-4	CASSPTGGEKLFF	TGTGCCAGCAGCCCTACGGGGGGTGAAAAACTGTTTTTT
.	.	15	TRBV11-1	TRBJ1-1	CASSPRRFMNTEAFF	TGTGCCAGCAGCCCCCGCAGGTTCATGAACACTGAAGCTTTCTTT
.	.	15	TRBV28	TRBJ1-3	CASSAPGGRGNTIYF	TGTGCCAGCAGTGCCCCGGGAGGTCGTGGAAACACCATATATTTT
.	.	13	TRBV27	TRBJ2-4	CASYSAAKNIQYF	TGTGCCAGTTATAGCGCTGCCAAAAACATTCAGTACTTC
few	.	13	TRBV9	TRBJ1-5	CASSPSMQGPQHF	TGTGCCAGCAGCCCCTCGATGCAGGGTCCCCAGCATTTT